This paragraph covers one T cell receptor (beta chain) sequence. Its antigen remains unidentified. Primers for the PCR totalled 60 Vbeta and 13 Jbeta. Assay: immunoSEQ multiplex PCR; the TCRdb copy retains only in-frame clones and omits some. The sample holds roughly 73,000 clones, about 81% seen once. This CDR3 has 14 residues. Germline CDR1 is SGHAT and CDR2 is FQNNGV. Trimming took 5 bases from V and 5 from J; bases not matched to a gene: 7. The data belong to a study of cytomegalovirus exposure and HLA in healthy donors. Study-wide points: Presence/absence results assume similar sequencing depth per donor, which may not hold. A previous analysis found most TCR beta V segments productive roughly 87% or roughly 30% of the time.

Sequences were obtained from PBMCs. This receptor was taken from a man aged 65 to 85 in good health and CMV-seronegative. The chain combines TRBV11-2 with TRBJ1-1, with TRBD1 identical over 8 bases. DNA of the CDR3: TGTGCCAGCAGCCGATTTACAGGGGGGACTGAAGCTTTCTTT. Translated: CASSRFTGGTEAFF.